The 29 T cell receptor beta chains below were found in one sample sequenced in a study of Graves' ophthalmopathy and Graves' hyperthyroidism. Researchers took RNA transcripts and amplified TCR beta CDR3 regions from them. Second-round multiplex PCR followed a first-round RT-PCR using HTBI primers. A single record per CDR3 protein comes from TCRdb applying MiXCR to the multiplex PCR reads. The table has over 150,000 distinct CDR3 sequences, roughly two fifths seen once; the top ten hold under 6.5%. The source material was peripheral blood. Every receptor here comes from a woman aged 40 to 55 with Graves' ophthalmopathy.

In its sample, this clonotype was seen many times. The chain uses TRBV12-3 or TRBV12-4 and TRBJ2-5, with 9 bases that match TRBD1. This CDR3 contains 15 residues. V trimming: 1 base; J trimming: 6 bases; junction bases outside the gene matches: 6. CDR3: CASSLVTGGRKTQYF. The CDR3 coding sequence is TGTGCCAGCAGTTTAGTCACAGGGGGCAGGAAGACCCAGTACTTC.

This clonotype was observed once. V is TRBV2 and J is TRBJ2-5; tentatively, D is TRBD2 (5 bases). The CDR3 contains 12 residues. V was clipped by 4 bases and J by 9 bases, with 12 bases between them. Germline V CDR1 and CDR2: SNHLY, FYNNEI. CDR3 amino acids: CASSGVSRAQYF. The CDR3 DNA follows: TGTGCCAGCAGTGGGGTCTCGCGGGCCCAGTACTTC.

The chain is built from TRBV7-2 and TRBJ1-1; D perhaps matches TRBD1 (5 bases). Trimming cost V 7 bases and J 1 base, with 13 bases left between them. The CDR3 runs 14 residues. The germline CDR1 and CDR2 sequences are SGHTA and FQGNSA. As DNA, the CDR3 is TGTGCCAGCAAAGGCGGGACTTGGAACACTGAAGCTTTCTTT. It codes for CASKGGTWNTEAFF.

The V call is TRBV6-5, the J call TRBJ1-1; D gene ambiguous. Germline CDR1 reads MNHEY; CDR2 reads SVGAGI. The CDR3 covers 14 residues. V was trimmed by 3 bases and J by 3 bases, leaving 11 bases between them. In nucleotides, the CDR3 is TGTGCCAGCAGTTATCGCCGACGGGACACTGAAGCTTTCTTT. It encodes CASSYRRRDTEAFF.

This rearrangement joins TRBV28 to TRBJ2-2; D not certain. V was trimmed by 6 bases and J by 0 bases, leaving 11 bases between them. This CDR3 contains 15 residues. The germline V gene has CDR1 MDHEN and CDR2 SYDVKM. Here the CDR3 DNA reads TGTGCCAGCAGCTCGGTTGGTTCGAACACCGGGGAGCTGTTTTTT. It is translated as CASSSVGSNTGELFF.

The rearrangement joins TRBV6-1 to TRBJ1-2; possibly TRBD1 for D (5 bases). This CDR3 spans 12 amino acids. CDR1 and CDR2 (germline): MNHNS, SASEGT. Trimming removed 7 bases at V and 6 bases at J, with 12 bases between. The CDR3 sequence: CASKRGRDGYTF. CDR3 bases: TGTGCCAGCAAACGAGGCAGGGATGGCTACACCTTC.

The CDR3 nucleotides are TGCAGTGCTAGGAAGGGACCCTACGAGCAGTACTTC. Translation: CSARKGPYEQYF. The rearrangement joins TRBV20-1 to TRBJ2-7, with D perhaps being TRBD1 or TRBD2 (5 bases each). The CDR3 runs to 12 residues. Germline V gene sequence: CDR1 DFQATT, CDR2 SNEGSKA (reference sequence). V gave up 3 bases and J gave up 2 bases, with 8 bases separating them.

This clonotype was observed a few times. This chain connects TRBV7-2 to TRBJ2-7; a weak D match, TRBD2 (6 bases). Germline V gene data show CDR1 as SGHTA and CDR2 as FQGNSA. V gave up 1 base and J gave up 6 bases, with 13 bases separating them. This CDR3 has 14 residues. CDR3 bases: TGTGCCAGCAGCTTAGTCGGGGGTGGTCGCGAGCAGTACTTC. This sequence encodes CASSLVGGGREQYF.

This clonotype appeared many times. J is TRBJ1-2 and V is TRBV20-1; 9 positions agree with TRBD1. Germline lookup yields CDR1 DFQATT and CDR2 SNEGSKA (reference sequence). Unmatched junction bases numbered 12, after V lost 5 bases and J lost 8 bases. CDR3 size: 14 residues. The CDR3 sequence is CSASMDRGRRGYTF. The CDR3 region has the DNA TGCAGTGCTTCGATGGACAGGGGAAGGAGGGGCTACACCTTC.

This clonotype has at least ten counts. The chain combines TRBV11-1 with TRBJ2-2, with TRBD2 matching over 10 bases. V shed 1 base and J 5 bases; nucleotides not matched to a gene: 7. This CDR3 is built from 17 residues. CDR1 and CDR2 from the germline V gene are SGHAT and FQDESV (reference sequence). The chain's CDR3 is CASSLGSLAGVTGELFF. The CDR3 DNA sequence: TGTGCCAGCAGCTTAGGTTCCCTAGCGGGAGTTACCGGGGAGCTGTTTTTT.

This clonotype was counted ten times or more. The rearrangement links TRBV28 to TRBJ2-7; D gene ambiguous. The CDR3 is 13 amino acids. Trimming took 8 bases from V and 2 from J, leaving 13 bases between them. Germline V lookup: CDR1 MDHEN, CDR2 SYDVKM. The CDR3 coding sequence is TGTGCCAGCGGGGATAAGGGCCCCTACGAGCAGTACTTC. Its protein is CASGDKGPYEQYF.

This clonotype has a count of ten or more. The genes are TRBV10-3 and TRBJ2-7, with D uncertain. The CDR3 extends over 14 amino acids. The V gene's germline CDR1 is ENHRY and CDR2 SYGVKD. Trimming left V 6 bases short and J 3 bases short, with 15 bases between. The chain's CDR3 is CAISLSISNYEQYF. The DNA of the CDR3 is TGTGCCATCAGCCTTTCAATTTCCAACTACGAGCAGTACTTC.

A few counts support this clonotype. The V call is TRBV7-2, the J call TRBJ1-5, with D unresolved. Trimming stripped 0 bases from V and 5 bases from J, with 5 bases between. CDR3 length equals 13 residues. Germline values: CDR1 SGHTA, CDR2 FQGNSA. The CDR3 DNA sequence: TGTGCCAGCAGCTTAGCGGATGATCAGCCCCAGCATTTT. This translates into CASSLADDQPQHF. The whole variable domain, filled in from reference TRBV7-2 and TRBJ1-5, reads GAGVSQSPSNKVTEKGKDVELRCDPISGHTALYWYRQSLGQGLEFLIYFQGNSAPDKSGLPSDRFSAERTGGSVSTLTIQRTQQEDSAVYLCASSLADDQPQHFGDGTRLSIL.

The V call is TRBV12-3 or TRBV12-4, the J call TRBJ1-2; no clear D. Trimming left V 5 bases short and J 5 bases short, with 6 bases between. The CDR3 is 11 amino acids. This CDR3 is CASSQEYGYTF. CDR3 bases: TGTGCCAGCAGTCAAGAATATGGCTACACCTTC.

This clonotype was counted at least ten times. The chain employs TRBV28 and TRBJ2-7; 10 bases fit TRBD2. With 6 bases clipped from V and 3 bases from J, the junction kept 5 bases outside the gene matches. This CDR3 contains 14 residues. The V gene's germline CDR1 is MDHEN and CDR2 SYDVKM. This chain's CDR3 is CASRSGTSDYEQYF. DNA of the CDR3: TGTGCCAGCAGATCCGGGACTAGCGACTACGAGCAGTACTTC.

Many counts were recorded for this clonotype. The chain carries TRBV20-1 and TRBJ2-2; D is unclear. Germline CDR1 and CDR2: DFQATT and SNEGSKA (reference sequence). There are 12 residues in the CDR3. V lost 7 bases to trimming and J lost 0 bases, with 6 bases between them. CDR3 DNA sequence: TGCAGTGTACAGACGAACACCGGGGAGCTGTTTTTT. Its translation is CSVQTNTGELFF.

In its sample, this clonotype was seen many times. CDR3 region: CATRTRDRRQETQYF. DNA of the CDR3: TGTGCCACCAGGACGAGGGACAGAAGACAAGAGACCCAGTACTTC. The V call is TRBV24-1, the J call TRBJ2-5; 7 bases agree with TRBD1. CDR3 length: 15 amino acids. V shed 7 bases and J 2 bases; nucleotides not matched to a gene: 9. The germline V gene encodes CDR1 KGHDR and CDR2 SFDVKD.

This sequence joins TRBV27 and TRBJ1-1; 11 bases are shared with TRBD1. Trimming took 5 bases from V and 4 from J; bases not matched to a gene: 6. Germline V lookup: CDR1 MNHEY, CDR2 SMNVEV (reference sequence). The CDR3 consists of 15 residues. The CDR3 loop is CASSLTGTGGTEAFF. The CDR3 DNA follows: TGTGCCAGCAGTCTAACCGGGACAGGGGGCACTGAAGCTTTCTTT.

This clonotype was seen at least ten times. The chain couples TRBV18 to TRBJ2-7; D uncertain. V lost 5 bases and J lost 3, with 14 bases in between. CDR1 and CDR2 from the germline V gene are KGHSH and LQKENI. The CDR3 consists of 14 residues. Written as DNA, the CDR3 is TGTGCCAGCTCATCCCGGATGGACCACTACGAGCAGTACTTC. Translating gives CASSSRMDHYEQYF.

A few counts support this clonotype. The V gene is TRBV6-2 or TRBV6-3, the J gene TRBJ1-2, with unresolved D. V was clipped by 10 bases and J by 3 bases, with 15 bases between them. The V gene's germline CDR1 is MNHEY and CDR2 SVGEGT. The CDR3 length is 13 residues. DNA for the CDR3: TGTGCCACCCATGGTATACGCGACTATGGCTACACCTTC. Its protein product is CATHGIRDYGYTF.

Ten or more counts support this clonotype. The chain joins TRBV12-3 or TRBV12-4 to TRBJ1-2; possible D gene TRBD1, 5 bases. Trimming removed 3 bases at V and 0 bases at J, with 8 bases between. The CDR3 sequence is 14 residues long. CDR3 loop: CASSLGRANYGYTF. The DNA of the CDR3 is TGTGCCAGCAGTTTGGGCAGGGCTAACTATGGCTACACCTTC.

The chain couples TRBV7-2 to TRBJ2-2; D is uncertain. This CDR3 has 15 amino acids. Germline V gene sequence: CDR1 SGHTA, CDR2 FQGNSA. V lost 4 bases and J lost 0, with 9 bases in between. The CDR3: CASSSLGPNTGELFF. For the CDR3, the DNA is TGTGCCAGCAGCTCCCTCGGCCCGAACACCGGGGAGCTGTTTTTT.

This clonotype showed up just a few times. The chain couples TRBV6-2 or TRBV6-3 to TRBJ1-1, with D unclear. The germline V gene has CDR1 MNHEY and CDR2 SVGEGT. Trimming cost V 7 bases and J 0 bases, with 12 bases left between them. The CDR3 has 14 amino acids. The CDR3 DNA follows: TGTGCCAGCACTAAAAGGCCACTGAACACTGAAGCTTTCTTT. Translating gives CASTKRPLNTEAFF.

This clonotype appeared many times. V and J are TRBV2 and TRBJ2-7; possibly TRBD1 or TRBD2 for D (5 bases each). Germline V gene lookup returns CDR1 SNHLY and CDR2 FYNNEI. This CDR3 comprises 13 residues. With 8 bases removed from V and 1 base from J, the gap between germline ends came to 12 bases. Here the CDR3 reads CASFGGRSYEQYF. CDR3 sequence (DNA): TGTGCCAGCTTTGGGGGAAGGTCCTACGAGCAGTACTTC.

In its sample, this clonotype was seen many times. The chain combines TRBV9 with TRBJ2-7; D ambiguous. Per germline, CDR1 SGDLS and CDR2 YYNGEE. Trimming took off 0 bases at V and 2 bases at J, with 12 bases between the two ends. The CDR3 is 15 residues long. CDR3 sequence reads: CASSVGNSLTYEQYF. CDR3 DNA sequence: TGTGCCAGCAGCGTAGGGAATTCTCTAACCTACGAGCAGTACTTC.

This chain joins TRBV28 and TRBJ2-5, with D unresolved. CDR1 and CDR2 from the germline V gene are MDHEN and SYDVKM. The CDR3 consists of 15 residues. Between the trimmed V and J ends, which lost 5 bases and 2 bases, there was a span of 15 bases. As DNA, the CDR3 is TGTGCCAGCAGTCGCTTGGCGGCGATTCAAGAGACCCAGTACTTC. Amino acid sequence: CASSRLAAIQETQYF.

This clonotype has a handful of counts. The chain employs TRBV6-2 or TRBV6-3 and TRBJ2-5, with TRBD2 matching over 7 bases. Per germline, CDR1 MNHEY and CDR2 SVGEGT. There are 15 residues in the CDR3. The V gene end was trimmed by 4 bases and the J gene end by 7 bases; junction bases not matched to a gene: 12. The CDR3 sequence is CASSSPGLSRGTQYF. The CDR3, as DNA: TGTGCCAGCAGTTCCCCGGGACTATCAAGAGGGACCCAGTACTTC.

The rearrangement joins TRBV28 to TRBJ2-2; D gene ambiguous. The germline V gene encodes CDR1 MDHEN and CDR2 SYDVKM. The V and J ends lost 7 bases and 5 bases respectively, with 11 bases between them. This CDR3 is 13 amino acids long. Here the CDR3 reads CASTRHGTGELFF. CDR3 DNA sequence: TGTGCCAGCACCCGCCATGGGACCGGGGAGCTGTTTTTT.

The CDR3 sequence: CASSPTEYYGYTF. CDR3 DNA sequence: TGTGCCAGCAGTCCCACAGAGTACTATGGCTACACCTTC. The V and J genes are TRBV6-1 and TRBJ1-2; D is undetermined. V dropped 5 bases and J dropped 3 bases, with 10 bases sitting between them. Germline V gives CDR1 MNHNS, CDR2 SASEGT. The CDR3 contains 13 residues.